A selection of T cell receptor beta chains follows, all from one sample in a study of cytomegalovirus exposure and HLA in healthy donors. Method: immunoSEQ multiplex PCR; TCRdb's copy keeps in-frame clones and lacks some. The table shows roughly 150,000 clones, with about 94% occurring only once. The sequenced sample consisted of PBMCs. The receptors shown here come from a young man in good health and CMV-seropositive. Each CDR3 is given with its conserved first and last residue. The D gene is left open where the match is weak. Clone size is given for some rows only: seen once, a few or many times, or a class if the clone is expanded.

J gene: TRBJ2-7
clone size: once
V gene: TRBV29-1
D gene: TRBD2
CDR3 DNA: TGCAGCGTTGAACGGGGGGAAAGGGGACAGTACTTC
CDR3 protein: CSVERGERGQYF

J gene: TRBJ2-5
clone size: NA
V gene: TRBV18
D gene: TRBD2
CDR3 DNA: TGTGCCAGCTCACCACTTACGGGAGGCCAAGAGACCCAGTACTTC
CDR3 protein: CASSPLTGGQETQYF

J gene: TRBJ1-1
clone size: NA
V gene: TRBV7-9
D gene: NA
CDR3 DNA: TGTGCCAGCAGCTTGGAGTCCATGAACACTGAAGCTTTCTTT
CDR3 protein: CASSLESMNTEAFF

J gene: TRBJ2-7
clone size: NA
V gene: TRBV27
D gene: NA
CDR3 DNA: TGTGCCACCTCCACCCAATCACAGGGCCGGACTTACTACGAGCAGTACTTC
CDR3 protein: CATSTQSQGRTYYEQYF

J gene: TRBJ2-1
clone size: NA
V gene: TRBV6-1
D gene: NA
CDR3 DNA: TGTGCCAGCAGTGAAGCATGGGAGAATGAGCAGTTCTTC
CDR3 protein: CASSEAWENEQFF

J gene: TRBJ2-7
clone size: NA
V gene: TRBV5-4
D gene: TRBD1
CDR3 DNA: TGTGCCAGCAGCTTTCCGGACAGGGACCCCTACGAGCAGTACTTC
CDR3 protein: CASSFPDRDPYEQYF

J gene: TRBJ1-6
clone size: NA
V gene: TRBV5-1
D gene: NA
CDR3 DNA: TGCGCCAGCAGCCAGACCCACCTACAGGGTAGCTCCTATAATTCACCCCTCCACTTT
CDR3 protein: CASSQTHLQGSSYNSPLHF

J gene: TRBJ2-5
clone size: NA
V gene: TRBV5-1
D gene: TRBD2
CDR3 DNA: TGCGCCAGCAGGCTTCCGGGAGGCGAGACCCAGTACTTC
CDR3 protein: CASRLPGGETQYF

J gene: TRBJ1-4
clone size: NA
V gene: TRBV7-9
D gene: TRBD1
CDR3 DNA: TGTGCCAGCAACCCGACAGGGCTTCGGGAAAAACTGTTTTTT
CDR3 protein: CASNPTGLREKLFF

J gene: TRBJ2-3
clone size: NA
V gene: TRBV29-1
D gene: TRBD1
CDR3 DNA: TGCAGCTTCGAGGCCTCTGGACAGGGGGTATGGTCAGATACGCAGTATTTT
CDR3 protein: CSFEASGQGVWSDTQYF

J gene: TRBJ2-3
clone size: NA
V gene: TRBV28
D gene: TRBD2
CDR3 DNA: TGTGCCAGCAGTTCTCCCTACTGGACTAGCGGACCCGATACGCAGTATTTT
CDR3 protein: CASSSPYWTSGPDTQYF

J gene: TRBJ1-5
clone size: once
V gene: TRBV28
D gene: NA
CDR3 DNA: TGTGCCAGCAGTTTACGGACAAGTAGCAATCAGCCCCAGCATTTT
CDR3 protein: CASSLRTSSNQPQHF

J gene: TRBJ2-5
clone size: NA
V gene: TRBV5-5
D gene: TRBD1
CDR3 DNA: TGTGCCAGCAGCTTCCCGGGACAGGGGCAGGAGACCCAGTACTTC
CDR3 protein: CASSFPGQGQETQYF

J gene: TRBJ2-7
clone size: NA
V gene: TRBV7-6
D gene: TRBD1
CDR3 DNA: TGTGCCAGCAGCTTGGACAGGGGCGCTTACGAGCAGTACTTC
CDR3 protein: CASSLDRGAYEQYF

J gene: TRBJ2-7
clone size: NA
V gene: TRBV28
D gene: NA
CDR3 DNA: TGTGCCAGCAGTCCCGGTTACGAGCAGTACTTC
CDR3 protein: CASSPGYEQYF

J gene: TRBJ1-6
clone size: NA
V gene: TRBV6-1
D gene: TRBD1
CDR3 DNA: TGTGCCAGCAGTGTTCGGACGACAGGGGGGACTTCACCCCTCCACTTT
CDR3 protein: CASSVRTTGGTSPLHF

J gene: TRBJ1-2
clone size: NA
V gene: TRBV7-9
D gene: NA
CDR3 DNA: TGTGCCAGCAGCGACAGTGCTAACTATGGCTACACCTTC
CDR3 protein: CASSDSANYGYTF

J gene: TRBJ2-1
clone size: NA
V gene: TRBV28
D gene: TRBD1
CDR3 DNA: TGTGCCAGCAGTCGTCCGGGACAGGGATGGAGTGAGCAGTTCTTC
CDR3 protein: CASSRPGQGWSEQFF

J gene: TRBJ2-5
clone size: NA
V gene: TRBV4-1
D gene: TRBD2
CDR3 DNA: TGCGCCAGCAGCCACCCCGGACTAGCCCAGACCCAGTACTTC
CDR3 protein: CASSHPGLAQTQYF

J gene: TRBJ2-5
clone size: NA
V gene: TRBV15
D gene: NA
CDR3 DNA: TGTGCCACCAGTCTAACCAGGCCGTCGGCCCAAGAGACCCAGTACTTC
CDR3 protein: CATSLTRPSAQETQYF

J gene: TRBJ2-5
clone size: NA
V gene: TRBV5-6
D gene: TRBD2
CDR3 DNA: TGTGCCAGCAGCCTACGTCGGCTAGCGGGAGGGGAGACCCAGTACTTC
CDR3 protein: CASSLRRLAGGETQYF

J gene: TRBJ1-1
clone size: once
V gene: TRBV27
D gene: NA
CDR3 DNA: TGTGCCAGCAGACGGGGGGATGCCACTGAAGCTTTCTTT
CDR3 protein: CASRRGDATEAFF

J gene: TRBJ2-7
clone size: NA
V gene: TRBV4-1
D gene: NA
CDR3 DNA: TGCGCCAGCAGCCAAGGAGCGGACGCCTCCTACGAGCAGTACTTC
CDR3 protein: CASSQGADASYEQYF

J gene: TRBJ2-1
clone size: NA
V gene: TRBV13
D gene: NA
CDR3 DNA: TGTGCCAGCAGCCAACGCCAGAATTCCTACAATGAGCAGTTCTTC
CDR3 protein: CASSQRQNSYNEQFF

J gene: TRBJ1-1
clone size: NA
V gene: TRBV5-6
D gene: TRBD1
CDR3 DNA: TGTGCCAGCAGCTTGGCCGCGGACAGGGTCAACACTGAAGCTTTCTTT
CDR3 protein: CASSLAADRVNTEAFF

J gene: TRBJ2-7
clone size: NA
V gene: TRBV18
D gene: NA
CDR3 DNA: TGTGCCAGCTCACCTTGGGGGGAGTACGAGCAGTACTTC
CDR3 protein: CASSPWGEYEQYF

J gene: TRBJ1-1
clone size: NA
V gene: TRBV28
D gene: TRBD1
CDR3 DNA: TGTGCCAGCAGTAGATCCGGGACAGGGGGCGCGGGCACTGAAGCTTTCTTT
CDR3 protein: CASSRSGTGGAGTEAFF

J gene: TRBJ2-7
clone size: NA
V gene: TRBV7-2
D gene: NA
CDR3 DNA: TGTGCCAGCAGCCCCTTGGGACACCTCCTCTACGAGCAGTACTTC
CDR3 protein: CASSPLGHLLYEQYF

J gene: TRBJ1-2
clone size: once
V gene: TRBV4-1
D gene: TRBD1
CDR3 DNA: TGCGCCAGCAGCCATCCCCACAGGGGGCGAGAAGGGTACACCTTC
CDR3 protein: CASSHPHRGREGYTF

J gene: TRBJ1-1
clone size: NA
V gene: TRBV7-9
D gene: NA
CDR3 DNA: TGTGCCAGCAGCTCCCCGGGACTCCTAGACACTGAAGCTTTCTTT
CDR3 protein: CASSSPGLLDTEAFF

J gene: TRBJ2-1
clone size: NA
V gene: TRBV5-1
D gene: TRBD2
CDR3 DNA: TGCGCCAGCAGCACGGGACTAGCGTCCTACAATGAGCAGTTCTTC
CDR3 protein: CASSTGLASYNEQFF

J gene: TRBJ2-2
clone size: NA
V gene: TRBV5-1
D gene: NA
CDR3 DNA: TGCGCCAGCAGCTTGACAGGGCCGAACACCGGGGAGCTGTTTTTT
CDR3 protein: CASSLTGPNTGELFF

J gene: TRBJ2-6
clone size: NA
V gene: TRBV19
D gene: NA
CDR3 DNA: TGTGCCAGTCTTCTACGATCTGGGGCCAACGTCCTGACTTTC
CDR3 protein: CASLLRSGANVLTF

J gene: TRBJ2-2
clone size: once
V gene: TRBV11-1
D gene: TRBD2
CDR3 DNA: TGTGCCAGCAGACGACTAGCGGTCCTCACCGGGGAGCTGTTTTTT
CDR3 protein: CASRRLAVLTGELFF

J gene: TRBJ2-7
clone size: NA
V gene: TRBV30
D gene: NA
CDR3 DNA: TGTGCCTGGCGCCGTTCTGGCCCCTACGAGCAGTACTTC
CDR3 protein: CAWRRSGPYEQYF

J gene: TRBJ2-7
clone size: NA
V gene: TRBV30
D gene: TRBD2
CDR3 DNA: TGTGCCCGGGAGGAGGGTTCAGGGCCTTCCTACGAGCAGTACTTC
CDR3 protein: CAREEGSGPSYEQYF

J gene: TRBJ2-5
clone size: NA
V gene: TRBV19
D gene: TRBD1
CDR3 DNA: TGTGCCAGCCAACAGGGGCGAGAGACCCAGTACTTC
CDR3 protein: CASQQGRETQYF

J gene: TRBJ1-5
clone size: NA
V gene: TRBV9
D gene: NA
CDR3 DNA: TGTGCCAGCAGCGCCCTCCCCCAGGGAACGGTTCAGCCCCAGCATTTT
CDR3 protein: CASSALPQGTVQPQHF

J gene: TRBJ1-2
clone size: NA
V gene: TRBV6-1
D gene: NA
CDR3 DNA: TGTGCCAGCAGTGAAGTGGGACTCGGGCAGGGCTACACCTTC
CDR3 protein: CASSEVGLGQGYTF

J gene: TRBJ2-2
clone size: NA
V gene: TRBV5-8
D gene: TRBD2
CDR3 DNA: TGTGCCAGCAGCTGGGGGGGAACCGGGGAGCTGTTTTTT
CDR3 protein: CASSWGGTGELFF

J gene: TRBJ1-2
clone size: NA
V gene: TRBV2
D gene: NA
CDR3 DNA: TGTGCCAGCAGTGTACCGGGACTTATAAACTATGGCTACACCTTC
CDR3 protein: CASSVPGLINYGYTF

J gene: TRBJ1-3
clone size: NA
V gene: TRBV2
D gene: NA
CDR3 DNA: TGTGCCAGCAGTCGGGAGGGAGGACTCGTCTCTGGAAACACCATATATTTT
CDR3 protein: CASSREGGLVSGNTIYF

J gene: TRBJ2-7
clone size: few
V gene: TRBV2
D gene: NA
CDR3 DNA: TGTGCCTCCCGGGACTCCTCCTACGAGCAGTACTTC
CDR3 protein: CASRDSSYEQYF

J gene: TRBJ2-2
clone size: NA
V gene: TRBV19
D gene: TRBD2
CDR3 DNA: TGTGCCAGTGAAAGCGGGATCACCGGGGAGCTGTTTTTT
CDR3 protein: CASESGITGELFF

J gene: TRBJ2-3
clone size: NA
V gene: TRBV5-1
D gene: NA
CDR3 DNA: TGCGCCAGCAGCCCCGAGGGTATTGGGGATACGCAGTATTTT
CDR3 protein: CASSPEGIGDTQYF

J gene: TRBJ2-7
clone size: NA
V gene: TRBV9
D gene: NA
CDR3 DNA: TGTGCCAGCAGTGCTAGCGCTGGCGAGCAGTACTTC
CDR3 protein: CASSASAGEQYF

J gene: TRBJ1-1
clone size: NA
V gene: TRBV11-1
D gene: NA
CDR3 DNA: TGTGCCAGCAGCTTAATCATGAACACTGAAGCTTTCTTT
CDR3 protein: CASSLIMNTEAFF

J gene: TRBJ2-1
clone size: NA
V gene: TRBV7-9
D gene: NA
CDR3 DNA: TGTGCCAGCAGCTCACACCCGGTAGGAGGGGACAATGAGCAGTTCTTC
CDR3 protein: CASSSHPVGGDNEQFF

J gene: TRBJ2-1
clone size: once
V gene: TRBV27
D gene: NA
CDR3 DNA: TGTGCCAGCAGTCGGCAGGGGTTGTCTCACAATGAGCAGTTCTTC
CDR3 protein: CASSRQGLSHNEQFF

J gene: TRBJ2-7
clone size: NA
V gene: TRBV2
D gene: TRBD2
CDR3 DNA: TGTGCCAGCGTGGCGGGAGGATCCTACGAGCAGTACTTC
CDR3 protein: CASVAGGSYEQYF

J gene: TRBJ2-1
clone size: NA
V gene: TRBV20-1
D gene: TRBD2
CDR3 DNA: TGCAGTGCGGGGCGGGGGGATGAGCAGTTCTTC
CDR3 protein: CSAGRGDEQFF

J gene: TRBJ2-7
clone size: NA
V gene: TRBV9
D gene: TRBD1
CDR3 DNA: TGTGCCAGCAGCGTAGAGCAGGGGGCGGACTACGAGCAGTACTTC
CDR3 protein: CASSVEQGADYEQYF

J gene: TRBJ2-2
clone size: NA
V gene: TRBV21-1
D gene: NA
CDR3 DNA: TGTGCCAGCAGTCTTGAGGTGGCTAGCGGGGACACCGGGGAGCTGTTTTTT
CDR3 protein: CASSLEVASGDTGELFF

J gene: TRBJ2-1
clone size: NA
V gene: TRBV27
D gene: TRBD2
CDR3 DNA: TGTGCCAGCAGTTCGGGACTAGCGACCTACAATGAGCAGTTCTTC
CDR3 protein: CASSSGLATYNEQFF

J gene: TRBJ2-7
clone size: NA
V gene: TRBV20-1
D gene: NA
CDR3 DNA: TGCAGTGCTGGGGCAGGGGAGCAGTACTTC
CDR3 protein: CSAGAGEQYF

J gene: TRBJ1-4
clone size: NA
V gene: TRBV2
D gene: NA
CDR3 DNA: TGTGCCAGCAGTGAACGGTCGGGCAGGGTAGTCGAAAAACTGTTTTTT
CDR3 protein: CASSERSGRVVEKLFF

J gene: TRBJ1-1
clone size: once
V gene: TRBV30
D gene: TRBD1
CDR3 DNA: TGTGCCTGGAGAAAGGGGGCGAGAACTGAAGCTTTCTTT
CDR3 protein: CAWRKGARTEAFF

J gene: TRBJ2-5
clone size: once
V gene: TRBV27
D gene: TRBD1
CDR3 DNA: TGTGCCAGCAGTTTTGCGGCAGGGGGCGTAGAGACCCAGTACTTC
CDR3 protein: CASSFAAGGVETQYF